The 21 T cell receptor beta chains presented below share a single source sample, sequenced in a study of blood T cell repertoires in COVID-19. Profiled with immunoSEQ multiplex PCR; TCRdb holds only in-frame clones, not every one. The table records about 180,000 clones, around 80% of them present only once. The sample taken for sequencing was peripheral blood. These receptors originate from a woman of 80 years or more with COVID-19, enrolled during active disease.

The V call is TRBV19, the J call TRBJ1-1; 9 nucleotides agree with TRBD1. Germline trimming cut 6 bases from V and 0 bases from J; bases unmatched to any gene: 5. Per germline, CDR1 LNHDA and CDR2 SQIVND (reference sequence). This CDR3 region has 15 residues. CDR3 loop: CASRIDRGMNTEAFF. In DNA form, the CDR3 reads TGTGCCAGTAGGATTGACAGGGGGATGAACACTGAAGCTTTCTTT.

This chain connects TRBV5-5 to TRBJ1-5, with 8 bases identical to TRBD1. Trimming cost V 4 bases and J 7 bases; bases outside gene matches: 7. Germline-derived CDR1 and CDR2 are SGHKS and YYEKEE (reference sequence). The CDR3 length is 14 residues. The CDR3 sequence: CASSTDRVGQPQHF. The CDR3 DNA follows: TGTGCCAGCAGCACGGACAGGGTTGGGCAGCCCCAGCATTTT.

The V call is TRBV19, the J call TRBJ2-1, with D uncertain. CDR1 is LNHDA, CDR2 SQIVND, per germline (reference sequence). The CDR3 totals 16 residues. Trimming cost V 5 bases and J 7 bases, with 21 bases left between them. CDR3 sequence (DNA): TGTGCCAGTAGTCTTGACGGATCCCGCAGGATGAATGAGCAGTTCTTC. Amino acids: CASSLDGSRRMNEQFF.

The chain recombines TRBV5-4 with TRBJ1-2, with 10 bases matching TRBD1. The V gene's germline CDR1 is SGHNT and CDR2 YYREEE (reference sequence). This CDR3 has 19 amino acids. Unmatched junction bases numbered 15, after V lost 2 bases and J lost 2 bases. The CDR3 bases are TGTGCCAGCAGCTTACGACGACTGTTACCGGGACAGGGGAACTATGGCTACACCTTC. Amino acids: CASSLRRLLPGQGNYGYTF.

The chain recombines TRBV7-2 with TRBJ1-2, with 12 bases matching TRBD1. The CDR3 runs 15 residues. CDR1 is SGHTA, CDR2 FQGNSA, per germline. V shed 5 bases, J shed 4 bases, and the junction held 5 bases outside the gene matches. CDR3 bases: TGTGCCAGCAGCCCGGGACAGGGGGCAACCTATGGCTACACCTTC. Amino acid sequence: CASSPGQGATYGYTF. Full variable domain (outside the CDR3, taken from reference TRBV7-2 and TRBJ1-2): GAGVSQSPSNKVTEKGKDVELRCDPISGHTALYWYRQSLGQGLEFLIYFQGNSAPDKSGLPSDRFSAERTGGSVSTLTIQRTQQEDSAVYLCASSPGQGATYGYTFGSGTRLTVV.

This chain connects TRBV7-2 to TRBJ1-5, with 7 bases lining up with TRBD1. CDR3 length: 15 amino acids. The junction had 6 bases not matched to a gene; V was cut back by 1 base and J by 6 bases. The germline CDR1 and CDR2 sequences are SGHTA and FQGNSA. In nucleotides, the CDR3 is TGTGCCAGCAGCTTAGTGGCAGGGGGTAGTCAGCCCCAGCATTTT. Protein product: CASSLVAGGSQPQHF.

The CDR3 here is CASSSGTGGSGANVLTF. The DNA of the CDR3 is TGTGCCAGCAGTTCCGGGACAGGGGGCTCTGGGGCCAACGTCCTGACTTTC. The chain joins TRBV28 to TRBJ2-6; 11 bases are a match to TRBD1. Germline V gene lookup returns CDR1 MDHEN and CDR2 SYDVKM. CDR3 length equals 17 residues. The V segment lost 4 bases and the J segment 0 bases; nucleotides outside the gene matches: 2.

The chain recombines TRBV5-1 with TRBJ2-1, with 9 bases fitting TRBD1. Germline CDR1 SGHRS, CDR2 YFSETQ. The CDR3 consists of 15 residues. With V trimmed by 4 bases and J by 8 bases, 10 bases remained unmatched. The CDR3 bases are TGCGCCAGCAGCATAAACTCGGGACAGGGCTATGAGCAGTTCTTC. It specifies CASSINSGQGYEQFF.

This sequence joins TRBV10-3 and TRBJ2-3, with 10 bases identical to TRBD1. The germline V gene encodes CDR1 ENHRY and CDR2 SYGVKD. The CDR3 is 16 residues long. J was trimmed by 1 base and V by 4 bases; bases with no gene match: 5. The CDR3 region is CAISVSGTGGTDTQYF. In nucleotides, the CDR3 is TGTGCCATCAGTGTCTCCGGGACAGGGGGCACAGATACGCAGTATTTT.

The V call is TRBV28, the J call TRBJ2-1; 8 positions match TRBD2. The CDR3 covers 14 residues. Germline lookup yields CDR1 MDHEN and CDR2 SYDVKM. V was clipped by 9 bases and J by 5 bases; unmatched bases: 9. The CDR3 protein is CASRLRTSHNEQFF. As DNA, the CDR3 is TGTGCCAGTCGACTGAGGACTAGCCACAATGAGCAGTTCTTC. Combining the CDR3 with reference TRBV28 and TRBJ2-1 gives the whole variable domain DVKVTQSSRYLVKRTGEKVFLECVQDMDHENMFWYRQDPGLGLRLIYFSYDVKMKEKGDIPEGYSVSREKKERFSLILESASTNQTSMYLCASRLRTSHNEQFFGPGTRLTVL.

V and J are TRBV18 and TRBJ1-4, with no clear D. Trimming took off 3 bases at V and 7 bases at J, with 9 bases between the two ends. The CDR3 extends over 13 amino acids. Germline CDR1 reads KGHSH; CDR2 reads LQKENI. The chain's CDR3 is CASSPSPAEKLFF. The CDR3 DNA follows: TGTGCCAGCTCACCCAGTCCCGCTGAAAAACTGTTTTTT. The whole variable domain, remainder taken from reference TRBV18 and TRBJ1-4, is NAGVMQNPRHLVRRRGQEARLRCSPMKGHSHVYWYRQLPEEGLKFMVYLQKENIIDESGMPKERFSAEFPKEGPSILRIQQVVRGDSAAYFCASSPSPAEKLFFGSGTQLSVL.

The rearrangement uses TRBV19 and TRBJ1-1, with TRBD1 identical over 8 bases. The trim removed 10 bases at V and 6 bases at J, leaving 10 bases unmatched. Germline assignment: CDR1 LNHDA and CDR2 SQIVND (reference sequence). CDR3 size: 13 residues. The chain's CDR3 is CATRTGWGPEAFF. DNA for the CDR3: TGTGCCACCAGGACAGGGTGGGGTCCTGAAGCTTTCTTT. The complete variable domain, with remaining parts taken from reference TRBV19 and TRBJ1-1, reads DGGITQSPKYLFRKEGQNVTLSCEQNLNHDAMYWYRQDPGQGLRLIYYSQIVNDFQKGDIAEGYSVSREKKESFPLTVTSAQKNPTAFYLCATRTGWGPEAFFGQGTRLTVV.

V is TRBV6-5 and J is TRBJ2-5, with a tentative D call TRBD2 (5 bases). Germline values: CDR1 MNHEY, CDR2 SVGAGI. The ends were cut back, 2 bases at V and 5 bases at J, with 18 bases in the middle. The CDR3 has 16 residues. CDR3 coding DNA: TGTGCCAGCAGTTACCGGGGAGCCGCAACCAGCGAGACCCAGTACTTC. This sequence encodes CASSYRGAATSETQYF.

The sample holds one count of this clone. The V and J genes are TRBV5-8 and TRBJ2-1; TRBD1 matches at 7 bases. This CDR3 spans 12 amino acids. Looked up from germline, CDR1 is SGHTS and CDR2 is YDEGEE. The V and J ends lost 1 base and 14 bases, in that order; junction bases with no gene match: 6. As DNA, the CDR3 is TGTGCCAGCAGCTTGACCCCGACAGGGAAGTTCTTC. Encoded protein: CASSLTPTGKFF.

This rearrangement joins TRBV29-1 to TRBJ2-3; 10 positions match TRBD2. Germline V lookup: CDR1 SQVTM, CDR2 ANQGSEA. With V trimmed by 1 base and J by 3 bases, 4 bases remained unmatched. CDR3 size: 15 residues. The CDR3 sequence is CSVEAPGLATDTQYF. The CDR3 nucleotides read TGCAGCGTTGAAGCTCCGGGACTAGCGACAGATACGCAGTATTTT.

The chain joins TRBV7-8 to TRBJ1-5, with D unclear. Deletions cut 1 base from V and 6 bases from J, with 10 bases between. This CDR3 has 14 residues. Germline loops: CDR1 SGHVS, CDR2 FQNEAQ. CDR3 residues: CASSLGALSQPQHF. CDR3 bases: TGTGCCAGCAGCTTAGGCGCTCTAAGTCAGCCCCAGCATTTT.

The V call is TRBV28, the J call TRBJ1-2, with D possibly matching TRBD1 (5 bases). There are 12 residues in the CDR3. From germline, CDR1 is MDHEN and CDR2 SYDVKM. CDR3 in DNA: TGTGCTCTCTCGGGGGGATCCTATGGCTACACCTTC. It is translated as CALSGGSYGYTF.

A few counts support this clone. The rearrangement joins TRBV3-1 (or the pseudogene TRBV3-2) to TRBJ1-2; possible D gene TRBD1, 5 bases. The V gene's germline CDR1 is LGHDT and CDR2 YNNKEL (reference sequence). The CDR3 spans 15 residues. The V end was cut by 1 base, the J end by 7 bases, with 16 bases between. This CDR3 reads CASSQVLTGRGGYTF. CDR3 nucleotide sequence: TGTGCCAGCAGCCAAGTCCTCACAGGTCGAGGTGGCTACACCTTC.

Details on this clone: Within the sample, other DNA sequences also encode this same CDR3. CDR3 coding DNA: TGCGCCAGCAGCTTGGGGAGCCGCACTGAAGCTTTCTTT. Protein: CASSLGSRTEAFF. The rearrangement uses TRBV5-1 and TRBJ1-1; D ambiguous. The CDR3 extends over 13 amino acids. CDR1 is SGHRS and CDR2 is YFSETQ in the germline V gene. Trimming removed 0 bases from V and 4 bases from J, with 7 bases in between. Supplemented by reference TRBV5-1 and TRBJ1-1, the full variable domain reads KAGVTQTPRYLIKTRGQQVTLSCSPISGHRSVSWYQQTPGQGLQFLFEYFSETQRNKGNFPGRFSGRQFSNSRSEMNVSTLELGDSALYLCASSLGSRTEAFFGQGTRLTVV.

The rearrangement joins TRBV7-9 to TRBJ1-4, with D hard to call. Germline V CDR1 and CDR2: SEHNR, FQNEAQ (reference sequence). The CDR3 length is 13 residues. The V end lost 1 base, the J end lost 8 bases, and 8 bases lay between the germline ends. CDR3 loop: CASSLVLSEKLFF. In DNA, the CDR3 is TGTGCCAGCAGCTTAGTTCTGAGCGAAAAACTGTTTTTT.

The genes are TRBV6-5 and TRBJ2-3; D not resolved. CDR3 length: 15 amino acids. Looked up from germline, CDR1 is MNHEY and CDR2 is SVGAGI. The germline V and J ends were trimmed by 0 bases and 2 bases, with 9 bases remaining between them. The CDR3 protein is CASSYSTAVTDTQYF. In nucleotides, the CDR3 is TGTGCCAGCAGTTACTCGACGGCGGTCACAGATACGCAGTATTTT.